Shown below are 9 T cell receptor beta chains from a single sample sequenced in a study of T cells expressing NK-cell markers. TCRdb reprocessed the 5' RACE reads, keeping one entry per CDR3 protein, no DNA. The sample's table shows about 460,000 distinct CDR3 sequences. Sequenced sample: blood T cells: a sorted CD56 or NKG2C T cell subset, CD4+ or CD8+ T cells, or bulk PBMC T cells (not recorded which). Every receptor here comes from a woman aged 45 to 65 in good health.

The chain carries TRBV20-1 and TRBJ2-1; TCRdb proposes TRBD2, but this gene call is untestable without DNA. Germline assignment: CDR1 DFQATT and CDR2 SNEGSKA (reference sequence). The CDR3 spans 13 residues. The CDR3 region is CSLRDSKYNEQFF.

This chain joins TRBV4-1 and TRBJ2-5. The CDR3 length is 12 residues. Germline V gene lookup returns CDR1 MGHRA and CDR2 YSYEKL. The CDR3 reads CASSQDPATQYF.

The gene calls are TRBV6-2 or TRBV6-3 and TRBJ1-1; the D call of TRBD1 rests on TCRdb alone, since no DNA is present to check it. Germline assignment: CDR1 MNHEY and CDR2 SVGEGT. This CDR3 has 17 amino acids. The CDR3 here is CASSYTKARGKNTEAFF.

The chain joins TRBV4-1 to TRBJ2-7; absent DNA, TCRdb's TRBD2 call cannot be checked. Germline assignment: CDR1 MGHRA and CDR2 YSYEKL. The CDR3 runs to 14 residues. The CDR3 protein is CASSPYDSPDEQYF.

The chain has TRBV14 and TRBJ2-5; there is no DNA to check the TCRdb D call of TRBD2. Germline CDR1 SGHDN, CDR2 FVKESK. The CDR3 runs to 17 residues. The CDR3 region is CASSQDKGLVVQETQYF.

The chain recombines TRBV4-2 with TRBJ2-2; absent DNA, TCRdb's TRBD2 call cannot be checked. The CDR3 contains 15 residues. Germline V gene lookup returns CDR1 LGHNA and CDR2 YNFKEQ. The CDR3 here is CASSQGLAATVELFF.

This rearrangement joins TRBV10-3 to TRBJ2-5; the TCRdb call, TRBD1, lacks DNA for checking. Germline V gene data show CDR1 as ENHRY and CDR2 as SYGVKD. The CDR3 is 15 amino acids. CDR3: CAVLGEQGAGETQYF.

The chain combines TRBV4-1 with TRBJ2-7; TCRdb returns TRBD2, unconfirmable since there is no DNA. Germline V gene lookup returns CDR1 MGHRA and CDR2 YSYEKL. The length of the CDR3 is 16 residues. The chain's CDR3 is CASSPLTRQSPREQYF.

The CDR3 spells CASSARPSGRDNEQFF. V is TRBV12-3 or TRBV12-4 and J is TRBJ2-1; no DNA is available, so the TRBD2 call from TCRdb remains unchecked. The length of the CDR3 is 16 residues.